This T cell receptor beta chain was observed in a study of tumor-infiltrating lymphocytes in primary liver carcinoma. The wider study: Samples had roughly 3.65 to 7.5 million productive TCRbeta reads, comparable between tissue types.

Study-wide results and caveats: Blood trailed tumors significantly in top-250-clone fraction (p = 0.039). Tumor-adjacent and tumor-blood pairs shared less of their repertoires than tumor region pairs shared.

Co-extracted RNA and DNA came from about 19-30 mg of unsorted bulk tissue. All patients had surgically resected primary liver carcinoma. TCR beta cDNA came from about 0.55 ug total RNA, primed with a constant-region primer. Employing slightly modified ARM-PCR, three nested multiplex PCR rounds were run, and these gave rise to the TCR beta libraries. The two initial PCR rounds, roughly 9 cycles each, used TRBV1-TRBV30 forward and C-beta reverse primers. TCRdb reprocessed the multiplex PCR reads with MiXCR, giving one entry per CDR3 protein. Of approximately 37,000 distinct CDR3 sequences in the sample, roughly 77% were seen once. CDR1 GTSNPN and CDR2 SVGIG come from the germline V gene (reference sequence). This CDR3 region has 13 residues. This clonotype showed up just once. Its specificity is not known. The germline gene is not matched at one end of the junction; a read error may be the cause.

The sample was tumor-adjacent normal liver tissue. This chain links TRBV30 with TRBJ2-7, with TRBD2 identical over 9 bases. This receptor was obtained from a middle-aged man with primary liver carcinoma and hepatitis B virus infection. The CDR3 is CASSGRHLSEQHF. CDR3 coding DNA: TGTGCCTCCAGCGGGAGGCACCTCTCCGAACAGCACTTC.